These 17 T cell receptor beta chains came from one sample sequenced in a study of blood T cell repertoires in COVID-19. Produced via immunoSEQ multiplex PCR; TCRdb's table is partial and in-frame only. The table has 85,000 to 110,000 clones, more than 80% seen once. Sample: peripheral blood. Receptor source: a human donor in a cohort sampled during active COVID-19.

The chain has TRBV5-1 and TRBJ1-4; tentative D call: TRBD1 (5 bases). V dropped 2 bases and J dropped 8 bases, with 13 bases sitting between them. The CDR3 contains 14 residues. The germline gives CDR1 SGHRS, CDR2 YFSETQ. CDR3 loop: CASSFQGAEEKLFF. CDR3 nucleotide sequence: TGCGCCAGCAGCTTTCAAGGGGCCGAGGAAAAACTGTTTTTT.

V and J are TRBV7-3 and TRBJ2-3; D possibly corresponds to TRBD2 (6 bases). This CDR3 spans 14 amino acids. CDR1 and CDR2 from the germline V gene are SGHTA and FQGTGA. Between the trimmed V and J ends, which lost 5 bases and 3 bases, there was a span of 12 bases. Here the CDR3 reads CASSPSGTTDTQYF. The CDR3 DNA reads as TGTGCCAGCAGCCCCTCAGGGACTACAGATACGCAGTATTTT.

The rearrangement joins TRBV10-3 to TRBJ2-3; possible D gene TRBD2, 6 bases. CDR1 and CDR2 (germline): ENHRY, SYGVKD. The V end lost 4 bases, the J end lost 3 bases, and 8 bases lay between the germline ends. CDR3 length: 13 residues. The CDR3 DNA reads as TGTGCCATCAGTGGGACTATGACAGATACGCAGTATTTT. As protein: CAISGTMTDTQYF.

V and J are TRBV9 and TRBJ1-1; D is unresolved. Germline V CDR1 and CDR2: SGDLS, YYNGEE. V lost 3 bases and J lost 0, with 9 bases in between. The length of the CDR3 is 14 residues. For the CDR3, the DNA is TGTGCCAGCAGCGCCCAATTCATGAACACTGAAGCTTTCTTT. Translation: CASSAQFMNTEAFF.

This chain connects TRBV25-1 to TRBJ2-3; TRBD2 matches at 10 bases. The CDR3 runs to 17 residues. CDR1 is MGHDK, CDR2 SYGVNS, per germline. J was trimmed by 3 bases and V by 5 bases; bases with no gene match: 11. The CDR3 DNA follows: TGTGCCAGCAGTCCCCCCGGGCTAGCGGGGGTTACAGATACGCAGTATTTT. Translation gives CASSPPGLAGVTDTQYF. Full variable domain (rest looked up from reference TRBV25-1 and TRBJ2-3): EADIYQTPRYLVIGTGKKITLECSQTMGHDKMYWYQQDPGMELHLIHYSYGVNSTEKGDLSSESTVSRIRTEHFPLTLESARPSHTSQYLCASSPPGLAGVTDTQYFGPGTRLTVL.

The CDR3 here is CASSHRGDYEQYF. DNA of the CDR3: TGTGCCAGCTCTCACCGGGGGGACTACGAGCAGTACTTC. The V call is TRBV7-9, the J call TRBJ2-7; 7 bases are shared with TRBD2. The ends lost 8 bases at V and 3 bases at J; junction bases unmatched: 7. CDR3 length: 13 residues. CDR1 SEHNR and CDR2 FQNEAQ come from the germline V gene (reference sequence).

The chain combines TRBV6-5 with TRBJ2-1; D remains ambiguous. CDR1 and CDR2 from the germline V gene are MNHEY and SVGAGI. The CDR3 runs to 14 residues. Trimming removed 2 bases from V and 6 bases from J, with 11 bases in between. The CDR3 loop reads CASSYRRFTNEQFF. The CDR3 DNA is TGTGCCAGCAGTTACCGCAGGTTCACCAATGAGCAGTTCTTC.

The CDR3 here is CTSSLLGSLEGLAGTDTQYF. The CDR3 DNA is TGCACCAGCAGCCTGCTAGGCTCGCTAGAGGGACTAGCGGGCACAGATACGCAGTATTTT. The chain links TRBV1 to TRBJ2-3; whether TRBD2, the table's D call, matches the DNA was not checked. TRBV1 is flagged as a pseudogene. This CDR3 is 20 amino acids long.

The CDR3 reads CATSDLIGREDEQYF. As DNA, the CDR3 is TGTGCCACCAGTGATTTAATTGGGCGGGAGGACGAGCAGTACTTC. V gene TRBV24-1 combines with J gene TRBJ2-7; TRBD2 agrees at 8 bases. There are 15 residues in the CDR3. V lost 1 base, J lost 5 bases, and 6 bases stayed unmatched. The germline CDR1 and CDR2 sequences are KGHDR and SFDVKD.

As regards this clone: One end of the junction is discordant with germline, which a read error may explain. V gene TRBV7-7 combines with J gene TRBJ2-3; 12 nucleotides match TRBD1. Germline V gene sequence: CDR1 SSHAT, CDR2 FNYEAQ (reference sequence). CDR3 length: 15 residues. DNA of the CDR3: TGTGCTAGCAGCCCGGGACAGGGGGCCGGAGATACGCAGTATTTT. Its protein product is CASSPGQGAGDTQYF.

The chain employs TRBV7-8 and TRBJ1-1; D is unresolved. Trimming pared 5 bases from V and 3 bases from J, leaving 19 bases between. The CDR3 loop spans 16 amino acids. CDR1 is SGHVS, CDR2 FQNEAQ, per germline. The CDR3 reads CASSPHSIGEYTEAFF. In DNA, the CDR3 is TGTGCCAGCAGCCCTCACAGTATCGGGGAATACACTGAAGCTTTCTTT.

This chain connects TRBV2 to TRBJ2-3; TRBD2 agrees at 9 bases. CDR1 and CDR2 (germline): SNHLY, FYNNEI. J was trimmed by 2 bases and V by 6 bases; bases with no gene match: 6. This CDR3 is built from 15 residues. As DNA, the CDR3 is TGTGCCAGCAGCGTAGCGGGGGACTACACAGATACGCAGTATTTT. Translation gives CASSVAGDYTDTQYF.

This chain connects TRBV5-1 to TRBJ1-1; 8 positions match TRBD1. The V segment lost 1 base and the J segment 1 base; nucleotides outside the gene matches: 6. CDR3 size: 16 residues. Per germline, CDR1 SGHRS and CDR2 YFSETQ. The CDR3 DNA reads TGCGCCAGCAGCTTGACAGGGGGACTTGGGAACACTGAAGCTTTCTTT. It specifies CASSLTGGLGNTEAFF.

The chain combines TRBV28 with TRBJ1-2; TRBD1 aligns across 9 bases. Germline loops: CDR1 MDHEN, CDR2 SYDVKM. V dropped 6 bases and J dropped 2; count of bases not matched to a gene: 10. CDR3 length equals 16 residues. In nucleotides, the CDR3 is TGTGCCAGCAGCACACCCCGCGGACAGGGGAACTATGGCTACACCTTC. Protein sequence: CASSTPRGQGNYGYTF.

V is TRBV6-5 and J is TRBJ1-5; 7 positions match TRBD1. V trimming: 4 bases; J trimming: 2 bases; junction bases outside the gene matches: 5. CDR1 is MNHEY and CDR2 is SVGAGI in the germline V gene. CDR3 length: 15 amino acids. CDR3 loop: CASSSQGVGNQPQHF. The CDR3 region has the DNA TGTGCCAGCAGTTCTCAGGGGGTTGGCAATCAGCCCCAGCATTTT.

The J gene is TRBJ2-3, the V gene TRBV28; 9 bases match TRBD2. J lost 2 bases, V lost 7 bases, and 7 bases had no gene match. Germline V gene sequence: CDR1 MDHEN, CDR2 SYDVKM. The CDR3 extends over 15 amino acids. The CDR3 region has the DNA TGTGCCAGCATTTGGGCTAGCGGGGACACAGATACGCAGTATTTT. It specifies CASIWASGDTDTQYF.

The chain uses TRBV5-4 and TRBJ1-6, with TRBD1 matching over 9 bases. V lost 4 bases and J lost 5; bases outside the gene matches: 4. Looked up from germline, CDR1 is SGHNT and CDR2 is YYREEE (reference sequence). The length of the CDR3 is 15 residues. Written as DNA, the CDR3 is TGTGCCAGCAGCGTGGACAGGGGCAATAATTCACCCCTCCACTTT. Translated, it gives CASSVDRGNNSPLHF.